This entry lists 24 T cell receptor beta chains sequenced from one sample in a study of beta chain features in type 1 diabetes. Since all of the isolated RNA was reverse transcribed, expressed TCRB transcripts were what got sequenced. The assay was immunoSEQ multiplex PCR, and TCRdb's table has in-frame clones only and misses some. This sample has under 950,000 clones, with about 17% found just once. The sample consisted of naive CD4+ T cells from blood. These receptors were taken from a woman aged 18-29 years in good health.

This clone was detected a few times. J is TRBJ2-1 and V is TRBV9, with D possibly matching TRBD1 (9 bases). V dropped 6 bases and J dropped 3 bases, with 16 bases sitting between them. This CDR3 has 15 residues. The germline V gene encodes CDR1 SGDLS and CDR2 YYNGEE. The CDR3 DNA is TGTGCCAGCACCCGGGGGGGACAGGGCTACAATGAGCAGTTCTTC. It is translated as CASTRGGQGYNEQFF.

There are a few counts of this clone. The sample has other DNA sequences that encode this CDR3 too. As DNA, the CDR3 is TGTGCCATCAGCCAACAGGGGCCTCAAGAGACCCAGTACTTC. Translated, it gives CAISQQGPQETQYF. This sequence joins TRBV10-3 and TRBJ2-5; 7 bases map to TRBD1. V shed 6 bases and J 2 bases; nucleotides not matched to a gene: 6. There are 14 residues in the CDR3. Germline CDR1 reads ENHRY; CDR2 reads SYGVKD.

This chain uses TRBV7-2 with TRBJ1-3, with D hard to call. The CDR3 extends over 13 amino acids. Trimming left V 4 bases short and J 0 bases short, with 4 bases between. Germline lookup yields CDR1 SGHTA and CDR2 FQGNSA. For the CDR3, the DNA is TGTGCCAGCAGCTCCGGCTCTGGAAACACCATATATTTT. It yields the protein CASSSGSGNTIYF.

This clone was seen a handful of times. The chain recombines TRBV7-9 with TRBJ2-5, with D unclear. The germline V gene encodes CDR1 SEHNR and CDR2 FQNEAQ (reference sequence). V dropped 5 bases and J dropped 1 base, with 11 bases sitting between them. CDR3 size: 14 residues. CDR3 protein: CASSPYGPQETQYF. In DNA, the CDR3 is TGTGCCAGCAGCCCGTATGGCCCCCAAGAGACCCAGTACTTC.

This clone has just a few counts. The chain joins TRBV18 to TRBJ2-4; 12 nucleotides line up with TRBD2. Germline trimming cut 4 bases from V and 5 bases from J; bases unmatched to any gene: 12. The CDR3 contains 18 residues. CDR1 is KGHSH and CDR2 is LQKENI in the germline V gene. CDR3 protein: CASSLNRLAGELQNIQYF. The CDR3 DNA reads TGTGCCAGCTCACTCAATCGACTAGCGGGAGAGCTTCAAAACATTCAGTACTTC.

The chain combines TRBV11-2 with TRBJ2-7; D is unresolved. Trimming shortened V by 5 bases and J by 0 bases, and 20 bases separated the two germline ends. This CDR3 spans 17 amino acids. Looked up from germline, CDR1 is SGHAT and CDR2 is FQNNGV. This CDR3 reads CASSPRVGPLGSYEQYF. The CDR3, as DNA: TGTGCCAGCAGCCCCCGGGTCGGACCCCTAGGCTCCTACGAGCAGTACTTC.

V gene TRBV5-4 combines with J gene TRBJ2-5; 9 bases map to TRBD2. The CDR3 length is 15 residues. CDR1 is SGHNT and CDR2 is YYREEE in the germline V gene (reference sequence). V trimming: 7 bases; J trimming: 6 bases; junction bases outside the gene matches: 13. This CDR3 reads CASGDRREGEKTQYF. The CDR3 DNA sequence: TGTGCCAGCGGAGATAGGCGGGAGGGGGAAAAGACCCAGTACTTC.

CDR3 residues: CASSVGGQGHQPQHF. The CDR3 DNA reads as TGTGCCAGCAGCGTAGGCGGGCAGGGCCATCAGCCCCAGCATTTT. The genes are TRBV9 and TRBJ1-5; tentatively, D is TRBD1 (5 bases). The CDR3 length is 15 residues. V shed 0 bases and J shed 5 bases, with 12 bases lying between them. CDR1 and CDR2 (germline): SGDLS, YYNGEE.

Concerning this clone: Other DNA sequences in this specimen translate into the identical CDR3. The chain uses TRBV6-5 and TRBJ2-1, with TRBD1 identical over 7 bases. V trimming: 2 bases; J trimming: 5 bases; junction bases outside the gene matches: 3. Per the germline V gene, CDR1 is MNHEY and CDR2 is SVGAGI. The CDR3 spans 14 residues. CDR3 nucleotides: TGTGCCAGCAGTTACGGGACAGCGAACAATGAGCAGTTCTTC. Protein sequence: CASSYGTANNEQFF.

This clone was detected only a few times. V and J are TRBV6-6 and TRBJ2-1; TRBD2 aligns across 10 bases. The germline CDR1 and CDR2 sequences are MNHNY and SVGAGI (reference sequence). CDR3 size: 14 residues. The V and J ends lost 5 bases and 8 bases, in that order; junction bases with no gene match: 6. CDR3 DNA sequence: TGTGCCAGCAGTAAACTAGCGGGAAGGGATGAGCAGTTCTTC. Translating gives CASSKLAGRDEQFF.

In DNA, the CDR3 is TGTGCCAGCAGCGTAGGGACTAGCATGTCCTACGAGCAGTACTTC. It yields the protein CASSVGTSMSYEQYF. This chain links TRBV9 with TRBJ2-5, with TRBD2 matching 8 bases. The end of the DNA fits TRBJ2-7 better, so the J call may be wrong. Per the germline V gene, CDR1 is SGDLS and CDR2 is YYNGEE. CDR3 length equals 15 residues.

V and J are TRBV5-6 and TRBJ2-2; perhaps TRBD1 as D (6 bases). The CDR3 loop spans 14 amino acids. The V and J ends lost 2 bases and 5 bases respectively, with 10 bases between them. From germline, CDR1 is SGHDT and CDR2 YYEEEE. The CDR3 sequence: CASSLQQGTGELFF. For the CDR3, the DNA is TGTGCCAGCAGCTTACAACAGGGTACCGGGGAGCTGTTTTTT.

This chain joins TRBV25-1 and TRBJ2-4, with D possibly TRBD2 on 5 matching bases. Trimming pared 6 bases from V and 3 bases from J, leaving 15 bases between. This CDR3 contains 15 residues. CDR1 and CDR2 from the germline V gene are MGHDK and SYGVNS. CDR3 in amino acids: CASSNREKGKNIQYF. The CDR3 DNA is TGTGCCAGCAGCAACCGGGAAAAGGGCAAAAACATTCAGTACTTC.

The V call is TRBV18, the J call TRBJ2-5; no clear D. The CDR3 covers 13 residues. Germline values: CDR1 KGHSH, CDR2 LQKENI. V lost 4 bases, J lost 1 base, and 7 bases lay in between. The CDR3 spells CASSLGIQETQYF. The CDR3 DNA is TGTGCCAGCTCACTGGGAATCCAAGAGACCCAGTACTTC.

This clone was seen more than once but under ten times. The chain joins TRBV6-6 to TRBJ2-5; D possibly corresponds to TRBD2 (5 bases). The CDR3 is 15 residues long. Looked up from germline, CDR1 is MNHNY and CDR2 is SVGAGI (reference sequence). Deletions cut 0 bases from V and 7 bases from J, with 15 bases between. CDR3 loop: CASSYSLGITGTQYF. The CDR3, as DNA: TGTGCCAGCAGTTACTCGCTCGGGATCACCGGGACCCAGTACTTC.

This clone appeared a few times. The chain carries TRBV7-9 and TRBJ2-2, with a weak D call TRBD1 (6 bases). V was shortened by 6 bases and J by 3 bases, with 11 bases between the two germline ends. The CDR3 is 14 residues long. Germline V gene sequence: CDR1 SEHNR, CDR2 FQNEAQ (reference sequence). Here the CDR3 reads CASSSQGYTGELFF. The CDR3 DNA sequence: TGTGCCAGCAGTTCACAGGGATACACCGGGGAGCTGTTTTTT.

V is TRBV19 and J is TRBJ2-5; 9 nucleotides align to TRBD1. Germline CDR1 is LNHDA and CDR2 is SQIVND (reference sequence). The junction had 7 bases not matched to a gene; V was cut back by 1 base and J by 4 bases. This CDR3 spans 16 amino acids. The DNA for the CDR3 is TGTGCCAGTAGTATAGCATCGGGGACAGGGCCAGAGACCCAGTACTTC. Translating it yields CASSIASGTGPETQYF.

This clone was seen only a few times. This chain joins TRBV10-3 and TRBJ2-5; no firm D call. From germline, CDR1 is ENHRY and CDR2 SYGVKD. V was shortened by 8 bases and J by 4 bases, with 14 bases between the two germline ends. This CDR3 comprises 13 residues. CDR3 sequence (DNA): TGTGCCATCCGCCCCGGGTCGGGAGAGACCCAGTACTTC. Translated, it gives CAIRPGSGETQYF.

V gene TRBV6-5 combines with J gene TRBJ2-3; tentatively, D is TRBD2 (5 bases). CDR1 is MNHEY, CDR2 SVGAGI, per germline. There are 15 residues in the CDR3. The V gene lost 0 bases and the J gene lost 2 bases, with 9 bases spanning the gap. Here the CDR3 reads CASSYSIGVTDTQYF. CDR3 in DNA: TGTGCCAGCAGTTACTCGATCGGGGTCACAGATACGCAGTATTTT.

This clone has more than one count but fewer than ten. V is TRBV5-1 and J is TRBJ1-2; no firm D call. This CDR3 region has 15 residues. The ends were cut back, 0 bases at V and 4 bases at J, with 13 bases in the middle. The germline gives CDR1 SGHRS, CDR2 YFSETQ. CDR3 DNA sequence: TGCGCCAGCAGCTTGGTAGCGGGCTCTAGCTATGGCTACACCTTC. Translation: CASSLVAGSSYGYTF.

The chain is built from TRBV27 and TRBJ2-7; 7 bases map to TRBD1. The V and J ends lost 5 bases and 6 bases, in that order; junction bases with no gene match: 10. Per germline, CDR1 MNHEY and CDR2 SMNVEV (reference sequence). The CDR3 has 14 amino acids. The CDR3 region is CASSLRRQGSEQYF. CDR3 DNA sequence: TGTGCCAGCAGTCTTCGGAGACAGGGCAGCGAGCAGTACTTC.

This chain connects TRBV6-5 to TRBJ2-2; 8 nucleotides match TRBD1. This CDR3 contains 13 residues. Per germline, CDR1 MNHEY and CDR2 SVGAGI. The trim removed 7 bases at V and 7 bases at J, leaving 5 bases unmatched. CDR3 sequence (DNA): TGTGCCAGCAATCAGGGGGCGCACGGGGAGCTGTTTTTT. Protein sequence: CASNQGAHGELFF.

As to this clone: Distinct nucleotide sequences in the sample also encode this CDR3. This chain links TRBV15 with TRBJ2-7; unclear D gene. Per germline, CDR1 LNHNV and CDR2 YYDKDF (reference sequence). Trimming left V 0 bases short and J 4 bases short, with 7 bases between. The CDR3 has 13 amino acids. CDR3 residues: CATSRDVAYEQYF. The CDR3 DNA reads as TGTGCCACCAGCAGAGATGTGGCATACGAGCAGTACTTC.

The V and J genes are TRBV6-6 and TRBJ1-2, with D possibly being TRBD1 (6 bases). Germline values: CDR1 MNHNY, CDR2 SVGAGI (reference sequence). The ends were cut back, 2 bases at V and 3 bases at J, with 16 bases in the middle. The CDR3 loop spans 16 amino acids. The CDR3 loop is CASSYGTLLFHYGYTF. CDR3 coding DNA: TGTGCCAGCAGTTACGGGACACTCCTCTTCCACTATGGCTACACCTTC.